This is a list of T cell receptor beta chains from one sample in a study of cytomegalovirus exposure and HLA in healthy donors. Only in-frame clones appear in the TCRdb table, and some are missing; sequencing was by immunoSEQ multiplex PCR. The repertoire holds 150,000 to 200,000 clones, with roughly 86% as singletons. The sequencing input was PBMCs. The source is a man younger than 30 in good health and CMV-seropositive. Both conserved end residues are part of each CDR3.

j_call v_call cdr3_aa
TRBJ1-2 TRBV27 CASSLSTGGYYGYTF
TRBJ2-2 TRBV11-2 CASSLVEAGELFF
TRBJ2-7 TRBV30 CAWSVNKVSTSGRAPNSYEQYF
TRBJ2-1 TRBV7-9 CASSRGLADNEQFF
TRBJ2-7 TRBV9 CASSVVGRGEQYF
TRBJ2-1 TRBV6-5 CASSYLAGIEQFF
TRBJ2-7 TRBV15 CATRGGSYEQYF
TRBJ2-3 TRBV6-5 CASKKSSTDTQYF
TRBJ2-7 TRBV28 CASSLAGVGEQYF
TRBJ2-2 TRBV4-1 CATKRRAATGELFF
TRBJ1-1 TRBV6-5 CASSPPQGNTEAFF
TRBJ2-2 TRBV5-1 CASSLRDTNTGELFF
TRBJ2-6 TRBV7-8 CASSDRTSLKLSGANVLTF
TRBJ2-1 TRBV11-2 CASTFPSGTGHNEQFF
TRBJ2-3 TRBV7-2 CASSSYLGADTQYF
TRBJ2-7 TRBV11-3 CASSDGYYEQYF
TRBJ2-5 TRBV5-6 CASSFGTLQETQYF
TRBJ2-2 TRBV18 CASSPLLASSNTGELFF
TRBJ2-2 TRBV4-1 CASSQEWLAENTGELFF
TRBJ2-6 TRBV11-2 CASSLKSSGANVLTF
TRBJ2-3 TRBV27 CASSTSQGLTDTQYF
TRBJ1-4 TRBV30 CAWNQGIGEKLFF
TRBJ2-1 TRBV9 CASSVARTSGSYNEQFF
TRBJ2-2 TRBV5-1 CASSFTGGQNTGELFF
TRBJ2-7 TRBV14 CASSQEPTSLLGQYF
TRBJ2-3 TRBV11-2 CASSLDPTSTDTQYF
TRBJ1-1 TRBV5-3 CARSLETGPKNTEAFF
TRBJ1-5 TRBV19 CATKTGGGNQPQHF
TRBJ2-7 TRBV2 CASSAPESEPYEQYF
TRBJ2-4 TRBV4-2 CASSQQTSSFDIQYF
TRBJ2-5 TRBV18 CASSPPNQGGQETQYF
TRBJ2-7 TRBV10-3 CAISETSGRSTSYEQYF
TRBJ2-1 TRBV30 CAWSPGDRSYNEQFF
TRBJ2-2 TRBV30 CAWGGNTGELFF
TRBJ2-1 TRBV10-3 CAIRGLENEQFF